The rows below give T cell receptor beta chains drawn from one sample of a study of tumor-infiltrating lymphocytes in glioblastoma multiforme. TCRdb re-analysed the multiplex PCR reads in MiXCR, keeping a single row per CDR3 protein. The data show approximately 10,000 distinct CDR3 sequences, roughly 66% seen once. The sample consisted of brain tumor tissue. The origin of the receptors is a male donor with glioblastoma. Each CDR3 is given with its conserved first and last residue. Each record gives: V gene, J gene, D gene, clone size, CDR3 protein, CDR3 DNA. A D gene is named only where the DNA matches it firmly. Clone size appears in some rows only: once, few, many, or a class for an expanded clone.

v_gene: TRBV5-1; j_gene: TRBJ2-1; d_gene: TRBD1; abundance: .; CDR3aa: CTSGTGTGAYNEQFF; CDR3nt: TGCACCAGCGGGACGGGGACAGGGGCGTACAATGAGCAGTTCTTC
v_gene: TRBV6-2/TRBV6-3; j_gene: TRBJ2-1; d_gene: TRBD1; abundance: .; CDR3aa: CASTRGRGPVQFF; CDR3nt: TGTGCCAGCACCCGGGGCAGGGGGCCAGTGCAGTTCTTC
v_gene: TRBV29-1; j_gene: TRBJ2-2; d_gene: .; abundance: few; CDR3aa: CSVKTGFGHTGELFF; CDR3nt: TGCAGCGTTAAGACAGGTTTTGGACACACCGGGGAGCTGTTTTTT
v_gene: TRBV11-2; j_gene: TRBJ2-3; d_gene: .; abundance: .; CDR3aa: CAISLEYGPAHVNTQYF; CDR3nt: TGTGCCATCAGCTTAGAATACGGCCCAGCCCATGTGAATACGCAGTATTTT
v_gene: TRBV14; j_gene: TRBJ2-6; d_gene: .; abundance: many; CDR3aa: CASSPQQETSGANVLTF; CDR3nt: TGTGCCAGCAGCCCGCAACAGGAAACCTCTGGGGCCAACGTCCTGACTTTC
v_gene: TRBV28; j_gene: TRBJ2-1; d_gene: TRBD1; abundance: many; CDR3aa: CASSLSGTAYNEQFF; CDR3nt: TGTGCCAGCAGTTTATCCGGGACAGCCTACAATGAGCAGTTCTTC
v_gene: TRBV14; j_gene: TRBJ2-1; d_gene: .; abundance: .; CDR3aa: CASRLSSSPYNEQFF; CDR3nt: TGTGCCAGCAGACTCTCTAGCTCCCCTTACAATGAGCAGTTCTTC
v_gene: TRBV6-5; j_gene: TRBJ1-1; d_gene: .; abundance: .; CDR3aa: CAGSYLADLNTEAFF; CDR3nt: TGTGCCGGCAGTTACTTGGCGGATCTGAACACTGAAGCTTTCTTT
v_gene: TRBV6-1; j_gene: TRBJ2-1; d_gene: TRBD1; abundance: medium-sized; CDR3aa: CASAYEPGGLYNEQFF; CDR3nt: TGTGCCAGCGCCTACGAGCCAGGGGGCCTTTACAATGAGCAGTTCTTC
v_gene: TRBV20-1; j_gene: TRBJ2-1; d_gene: TRBD2; abundance: many; CDR3aa: CSARDPSGAEQFF; CDR3nt: TGCAGTGCTAGAGATCCTAGCGGGGCCGAGCAGTTCTTC
v_gene: TRBV6-5; j_gene: TRBJ2-7; d_gene: .; abundance: .; CDR3aa: CARSSGRGSYEQYF; CDR3nt: TGTGCCAGGAGCTCCGGCCGGGGCTCCTACGAGCAGTACTTC
v_gene: TRBV11-2; j_gene: TRBJ2-3; d_gene: TRBD2; abundance: .; CDR3aa: CASSLVSGSRTDTQYF; CDR3nt: TGTGCCAGCAGCTTAGTTAGCGGGAGCCGCACAGATACGCAGTATTTT
v_gene: TRBV7-9; j_gene: TRBJ2-5; d_gene: TRBD2; abundance: .; CDR3aa: CASSPAVSSGRSQETQYF; CDR3nt: TGTGCCAGCAGCCCAGCCGTCTCTAGCGGGAGATCTCAAGAGACCCAGTACTTC
v_gene: TRBV10-2; j_gene: TRBJ2-7; d_gene: .; abundance: few; CDR3aa: CASGVLAAAYEQYF; CDR3nt: TGCGCCAGCGGGGTTCTGGCAGCGGCGTACGAGCAGTACTTC
v_gene: TRBV12-3/TRBV12-4; j_gene: TRBJ2-1; d_gene: .; abundance: many; CDR3aa: CASSLGRVNEQFF; CDR3nt: TGTGCCAGCAGTTTAGGGAGGGTCAATGAGCAGTTCTTC
v_gene: TRBV6-5; j_gene: TRBJ2-1; d_gene: TRBD2; abundance: .; CDR3aa: CATHRAGAYNEQFF; CDR3nt: TGTGCCACCCATCGAGCGGGAGCGTACAATGAGCAGTTCTTC
v_gene: TRBV4-2; j_gene: TRBJ2-7; d_gene: .; abundance: .; CDR3aa: CASSQEDDPRKYF; CDR3nt: TGTGCCAGCAGCCAAGAAGATGACCCTCGGAAGTACTTC
v_gene: TRBV10-3; j_gene: TRBJ2-1; d_gene: .; abundance: .; CDR3aa: CAISDGNEPFF; CDR3nt: TGTGCCATCAGTGATGGCAATGAGCCGTTCTTT
v_gene: TRBV24-1; j_gene: TRBJ1-2; d_gene: TRBD1; abundance: .; CDR3aa: CATSDLDRDVGYGYTF; CDR3nt: TGTGCCACCAGTGATCTGGACAGGGACGTTGGATATGGCTACACCTTC
v_gene: TRBV6-5; j_gene: TRBJ1-4; d_gene: TRBD1; abundance: .; CDR3aa: CASSRRTGVFLNEKLFF; CDR3nt: TGTGCCAGCAGTCGCCGGACAGGGGTTTTTCTGAATGAAAAACTGTTTTTT
v_gene: TRBV20-1; j_gene: TRBJ2-1; d_gene: TRBD2; abundance: .; CDR3aa: CSASAGGSYNEQFF; CDR3nt: TGCAGTGCTAGTGCGGGAGGATCCTACAATGAGCAGTTCTTC
v_gene: TRBV18; j_gene: TRBJ1-2; d_gene: .; abundance: many; CDR3aa: CASSPGTETSYGYTF; CDR3nt: TGTGCCAGCTCACCGGGGACGGAAACAAGCTATGGCTACACCTTC
v_gene: TRBV20-1; j_gene: TRBJ2-7; d_gene: .; abundance: .; CDR3aa: CSAIWGGARGGEQYF; CDR3nt: TGTAGTGCTATATGGGGAGGGGCTAGAGGGGGTGAGCAGTACTTC
v_gene: TRBV11-1; j_gene: TRBJ2-3; d_gene: .; abundance: .; CDR3aa: CASSLTSGPADTQYF; CDR3nt: TGTGCCAGCAGCTTAACCAGCGGCCCCGCAGATACGCAGTATTTT